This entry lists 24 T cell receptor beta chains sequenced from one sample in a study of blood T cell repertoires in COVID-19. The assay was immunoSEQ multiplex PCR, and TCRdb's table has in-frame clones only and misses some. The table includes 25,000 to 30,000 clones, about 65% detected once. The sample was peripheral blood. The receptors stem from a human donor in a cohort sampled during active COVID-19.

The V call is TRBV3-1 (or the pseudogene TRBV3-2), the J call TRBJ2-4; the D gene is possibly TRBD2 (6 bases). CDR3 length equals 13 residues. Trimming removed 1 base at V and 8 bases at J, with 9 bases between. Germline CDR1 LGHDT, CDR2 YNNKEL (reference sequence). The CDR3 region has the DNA TGTGCCAGCAGCCAAGGCGGGATGGACATTCAGTACTTC. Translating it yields CASSQGGMDIQYF.

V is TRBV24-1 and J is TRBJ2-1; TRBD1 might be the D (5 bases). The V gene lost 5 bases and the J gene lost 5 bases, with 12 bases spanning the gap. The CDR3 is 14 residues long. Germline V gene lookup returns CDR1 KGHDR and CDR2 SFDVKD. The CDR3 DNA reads TGTGCCACCAGTGCCCGGACACCTAACAATGAGCAGTTCTTC. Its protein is CATSARTPNNEQFF.

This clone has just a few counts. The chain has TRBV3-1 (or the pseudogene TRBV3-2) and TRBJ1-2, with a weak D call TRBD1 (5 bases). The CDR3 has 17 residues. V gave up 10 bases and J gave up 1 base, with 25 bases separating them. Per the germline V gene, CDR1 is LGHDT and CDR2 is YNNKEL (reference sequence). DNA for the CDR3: TGTGCCACCACTTTCCAGGTTCCTGGGACTCTTAACTATGGCTACACCTTC. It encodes CATTFQVPGTLNYGYTF.

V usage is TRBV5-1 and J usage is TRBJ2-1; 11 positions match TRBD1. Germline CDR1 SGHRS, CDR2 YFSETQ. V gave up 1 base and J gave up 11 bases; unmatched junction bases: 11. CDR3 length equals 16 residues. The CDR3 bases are TGCGCCAGCAGCTTGCTCACCGGGACAGGGGGTTCCAAGCAGTTCTTC. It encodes CASSLLTGTGGSKQFF.

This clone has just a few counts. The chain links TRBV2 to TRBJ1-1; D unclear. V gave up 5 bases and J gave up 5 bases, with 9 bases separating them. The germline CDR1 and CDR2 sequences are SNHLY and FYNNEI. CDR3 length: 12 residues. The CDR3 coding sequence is TGTGCCAGCAGTATAAGGAGGACTGAAGCTTTCTTT. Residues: CASSIRRTEAFF.

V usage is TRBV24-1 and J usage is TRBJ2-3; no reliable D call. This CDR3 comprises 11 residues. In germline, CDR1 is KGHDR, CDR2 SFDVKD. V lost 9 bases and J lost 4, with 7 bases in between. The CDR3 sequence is CATAAADTQYF. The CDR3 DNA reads TGTGCCACCGCGGCTGCAGATACGCAGTATTTT.

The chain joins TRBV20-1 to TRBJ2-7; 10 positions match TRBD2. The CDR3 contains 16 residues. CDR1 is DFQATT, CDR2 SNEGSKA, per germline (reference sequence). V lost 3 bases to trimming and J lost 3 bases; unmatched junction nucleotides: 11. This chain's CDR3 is CSASVPSGSGDYEQYF. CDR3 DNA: TGCAGTGCTAGTGTACCTAGCGGGAGTGGGGACTACGAGCAGTACTTC.

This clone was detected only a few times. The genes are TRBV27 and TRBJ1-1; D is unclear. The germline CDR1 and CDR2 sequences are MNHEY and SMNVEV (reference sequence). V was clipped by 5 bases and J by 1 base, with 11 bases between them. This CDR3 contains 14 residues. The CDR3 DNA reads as TGTGCCAGCAGTCTTACGGAGGAGAACACTGAAGCTTTCTTT. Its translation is CASSLTEENTEAFF.

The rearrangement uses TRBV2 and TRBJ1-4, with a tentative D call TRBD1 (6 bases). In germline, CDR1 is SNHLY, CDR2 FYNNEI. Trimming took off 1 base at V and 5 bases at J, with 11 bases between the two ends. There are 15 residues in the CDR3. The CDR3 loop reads CASSEVVRGNEKLFF. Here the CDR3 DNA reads TGTGCCAGCAGTGAAGTGGTGAGGGGGAATGAAAAACTGTTTTTT. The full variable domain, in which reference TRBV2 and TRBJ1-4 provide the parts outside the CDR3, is EPEVTQTPSHQVTQMGQEVILRCVPISNHLYFYWYRQILGQKVEFLVSFYNNEISEKSEIFDDQFSVERPDGSNFTLKIRSTKLEDSAMYFCASSEVVRGNEKLFFGSGTQLSVL.

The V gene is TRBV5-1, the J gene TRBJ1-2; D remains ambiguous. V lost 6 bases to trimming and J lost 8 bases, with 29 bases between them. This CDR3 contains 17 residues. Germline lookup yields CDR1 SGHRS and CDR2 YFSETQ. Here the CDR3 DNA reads TGCGCCAGCACCCCGGGGTCAGGTTCCCTAAGCAGTGCCGGCTACACCTTC. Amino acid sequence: CASTPGSGSLSSAGYTF. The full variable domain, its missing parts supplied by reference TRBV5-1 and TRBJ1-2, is KAGVTQTPRYLIKTRGQQVTLSCSPISGHRSVSWYQQTPGQGLQFLFEYFSETQRNKGNFPGRFSGRQFSNSRSEMNVSTLELGDSALYLCASTPGSGSLSSAGYTFGSGTRLTVV.

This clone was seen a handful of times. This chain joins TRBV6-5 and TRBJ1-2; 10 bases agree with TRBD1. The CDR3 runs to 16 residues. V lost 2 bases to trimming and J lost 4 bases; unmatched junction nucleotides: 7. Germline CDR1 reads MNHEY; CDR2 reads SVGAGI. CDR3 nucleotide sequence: TGTGCCAGCAGTTACGTACGGACAGGGGGAGGCTATGGCTACACCTTC. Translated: CASSYVRTGGGYGYTF.

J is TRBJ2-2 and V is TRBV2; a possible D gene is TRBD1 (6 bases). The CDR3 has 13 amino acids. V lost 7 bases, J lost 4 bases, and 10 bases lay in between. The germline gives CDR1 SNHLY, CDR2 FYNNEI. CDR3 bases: TGTGCCAGCACCGGACAGCTCACCGGGGAGCTGTTTTTT. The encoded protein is CASTGQLTGELFF.

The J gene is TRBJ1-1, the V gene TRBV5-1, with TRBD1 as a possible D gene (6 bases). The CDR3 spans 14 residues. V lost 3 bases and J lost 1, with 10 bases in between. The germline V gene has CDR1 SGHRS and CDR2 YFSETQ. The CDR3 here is CASSSPGQNTEAFF. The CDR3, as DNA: TGCGCCAGCAGCTCCCCGGGACAGAACACTGAAGCTTTCTTT.

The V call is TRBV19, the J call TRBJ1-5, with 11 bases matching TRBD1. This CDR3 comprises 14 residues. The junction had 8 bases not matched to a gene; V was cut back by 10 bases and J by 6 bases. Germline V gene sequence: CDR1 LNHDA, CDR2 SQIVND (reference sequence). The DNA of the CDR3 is TGTGCCACCAATCTGGGACAGGGGGTTCAGCCCCAGCATTTT. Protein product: CATNLGQGVQPQHF.

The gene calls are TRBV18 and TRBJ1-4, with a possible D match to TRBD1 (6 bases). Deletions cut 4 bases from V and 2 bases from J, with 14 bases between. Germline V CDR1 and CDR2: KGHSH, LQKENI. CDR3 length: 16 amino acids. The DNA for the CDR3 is TGTGCCAGCTCACTACAGGGCCAGGCGACTAATGAAAAACTGTTTTTT. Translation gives CASSLQGQATNEKLFF.

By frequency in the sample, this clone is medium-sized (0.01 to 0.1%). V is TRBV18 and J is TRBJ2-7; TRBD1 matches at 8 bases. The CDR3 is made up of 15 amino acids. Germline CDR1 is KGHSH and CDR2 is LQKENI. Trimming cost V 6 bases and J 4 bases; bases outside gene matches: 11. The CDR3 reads CASSPSAGGRYEQYF. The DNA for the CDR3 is TGTGCCAGCTCTCCCTCTGCAGGGGGCAGGTACGAGCAGTACTTC. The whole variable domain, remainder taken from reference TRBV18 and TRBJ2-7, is NAGVMQNPRHLVRRRGQEARLRCSPMKGHSHVYWYRQLPEEGLKFMVYLQKENIIDESGMPKERFSAEFPKEGPSILRIQQVVRGDSAAYFCASSPSAGGRYEQYFGPGTRLTVT.

DNA of the CDR3: TGTGCCAGCAGTGCGGTTTCGTCCACAGATACGCAGTATTTT. The encoded protein is CASSAVSSTDTQYF. J is TRBJ2-3 and V is TRBV2; D is uncertain. Germline V gene lookup returns CDR1 SNHLY and CDR2 FYNNEI. V dropped 4 bases and J dropped 2 bases, with 10 bases sitting between them. The CDR3 runs to 14 residues.

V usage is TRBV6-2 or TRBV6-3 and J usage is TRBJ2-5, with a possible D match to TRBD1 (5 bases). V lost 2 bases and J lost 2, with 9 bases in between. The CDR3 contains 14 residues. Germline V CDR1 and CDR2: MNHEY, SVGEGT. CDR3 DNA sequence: TGTGCCAGCAGTTACCCCCAGGGTCAAGAGACCCAGTACTTC. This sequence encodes CASSYPQGQETQYF.

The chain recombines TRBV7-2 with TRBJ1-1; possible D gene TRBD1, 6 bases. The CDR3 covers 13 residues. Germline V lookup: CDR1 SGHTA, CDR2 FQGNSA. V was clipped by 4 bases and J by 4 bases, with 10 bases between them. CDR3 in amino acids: CASSSQGGTEAFF. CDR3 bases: TGTGCCAGCAGCTCTCAAGGGGGCACTGAAGCTTTCTTT.

CDR3 region: CASSPRWQGAVGWQPQHF. The DNA of the CDR3 is TGTGCCAGCAGCCCACGATGGCAGGGGGCCGTCGGTTGGCAGCCCCAGCATTTT. The J gene is TRBJ1-5, the V gene TRBV28; the match to TRBD1 covers 8 bases. Germline V gives CDR1 MDHEN, CDR2 SYDVKM. The CDR3 extends over 18 amino acids. Trimming at V came to 6 bases and at J to 7 bases, leaving 20 bases not matched to a gene.

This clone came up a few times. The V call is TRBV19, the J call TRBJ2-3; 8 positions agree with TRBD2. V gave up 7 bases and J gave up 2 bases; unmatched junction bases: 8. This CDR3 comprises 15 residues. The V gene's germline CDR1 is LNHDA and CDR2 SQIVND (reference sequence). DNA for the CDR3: TGTGCCAGTACCATGATAGCGGGGATCACAGATACGCAGTATTTT. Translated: CASTMIAGITDTQYF. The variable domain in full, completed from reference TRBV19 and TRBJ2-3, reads DGGITQSPKYLFRKEGQNVTLSCEQNLNHDAMYWYRQDPGQGLRLIYYSQIVNDFQKGDIAEGYSVSREKKESFPLTVTSAQKNPTAFYLCASTMIAGITDTQYFGPGTRLTVL.

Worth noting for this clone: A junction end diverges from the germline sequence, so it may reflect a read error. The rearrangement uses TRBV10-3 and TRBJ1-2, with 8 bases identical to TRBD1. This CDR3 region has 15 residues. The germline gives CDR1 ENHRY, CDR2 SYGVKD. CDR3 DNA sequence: TGTGCCATCAGTGACGGGGACAGGACTAATTATGGCTACACCTTC. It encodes CAISDGDRTNYGYTF.

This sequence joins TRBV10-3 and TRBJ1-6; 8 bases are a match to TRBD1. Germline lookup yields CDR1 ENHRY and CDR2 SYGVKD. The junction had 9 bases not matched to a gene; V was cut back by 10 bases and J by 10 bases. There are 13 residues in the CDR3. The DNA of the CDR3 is TGTGCCACCACAGGGGGAACTAACTCACCCCTCCACTTT. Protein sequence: CATTGGTNSPLHF.

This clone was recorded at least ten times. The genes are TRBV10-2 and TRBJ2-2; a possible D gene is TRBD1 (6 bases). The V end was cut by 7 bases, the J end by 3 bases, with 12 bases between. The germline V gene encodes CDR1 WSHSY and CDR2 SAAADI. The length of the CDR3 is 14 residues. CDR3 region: CASTQGKHTGELFF. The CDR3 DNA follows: TGCGCCAGCACTCAGGGGAAACACACCGGGGAGCTGTTTTTT.